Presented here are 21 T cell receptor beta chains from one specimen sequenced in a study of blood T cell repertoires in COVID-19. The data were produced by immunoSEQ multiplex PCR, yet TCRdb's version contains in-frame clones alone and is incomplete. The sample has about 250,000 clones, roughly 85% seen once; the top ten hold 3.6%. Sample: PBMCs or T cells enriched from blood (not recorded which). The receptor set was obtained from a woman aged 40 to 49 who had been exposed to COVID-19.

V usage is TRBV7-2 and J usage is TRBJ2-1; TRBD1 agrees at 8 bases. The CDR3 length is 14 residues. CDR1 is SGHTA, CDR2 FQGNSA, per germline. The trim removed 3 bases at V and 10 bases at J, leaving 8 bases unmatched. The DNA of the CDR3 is TGTGCCAGCAGCTTCCAGGGGGCGCAGGAAGAGCAGTTCTTC. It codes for CASSFQGAQEEQFF.

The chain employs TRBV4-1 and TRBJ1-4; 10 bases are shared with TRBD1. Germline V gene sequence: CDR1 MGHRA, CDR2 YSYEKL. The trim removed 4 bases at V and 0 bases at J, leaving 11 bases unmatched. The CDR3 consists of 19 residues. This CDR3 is CASSPTTGGAGATNEKLFF. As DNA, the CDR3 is TGCGCCAGCAGCCCGACGACAGGGGGCGCCGGGGCAACTAATGAAAAACTGTTTTTT.

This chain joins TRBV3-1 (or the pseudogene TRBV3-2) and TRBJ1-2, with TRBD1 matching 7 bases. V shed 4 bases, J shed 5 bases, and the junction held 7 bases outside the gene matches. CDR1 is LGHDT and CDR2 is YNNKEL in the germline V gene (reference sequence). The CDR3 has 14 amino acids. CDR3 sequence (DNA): TGTGCCAGCAGCCCCCAACAGACAGGGTATGGCTACACCTTC. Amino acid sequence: CASSPQQTGYGYTF.

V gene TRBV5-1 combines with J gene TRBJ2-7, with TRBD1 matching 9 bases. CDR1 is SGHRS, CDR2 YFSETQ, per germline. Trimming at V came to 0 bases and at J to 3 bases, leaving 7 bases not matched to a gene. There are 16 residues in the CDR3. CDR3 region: CASSLGSRGQGYEQYF. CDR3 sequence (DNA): TGCGCCAGCAGCTTGGGGTCCAGGGGACAGGGCTACGAGCAGTACTTC.

As DNA, the CDR3 is TGTGCCAGCAGTGAATACAGCGGGGACCCCTACAATGAGCAGTTCTTC. Protein: CASSEYSGDPYNEQFF. The chain is built from TRBV6-1 and TRBJ2-1; 7 bases match TRBD2. CDR1 MNHNS and CDR2 SASEGT come from the germline V gene. There are 16 residues in the CDR3. The trim removed 2 bases at V and 2 bases at J, leaving 6 bases unmatched.

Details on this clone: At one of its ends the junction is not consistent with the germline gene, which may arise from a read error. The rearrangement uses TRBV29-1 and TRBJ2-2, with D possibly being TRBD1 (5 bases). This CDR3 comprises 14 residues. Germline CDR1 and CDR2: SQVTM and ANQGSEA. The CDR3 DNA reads TGTTTCGTAGGGGATACCTCGAACACCGGGGAGCTGTTTTTT. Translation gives CFVGDTSNTGELFF.

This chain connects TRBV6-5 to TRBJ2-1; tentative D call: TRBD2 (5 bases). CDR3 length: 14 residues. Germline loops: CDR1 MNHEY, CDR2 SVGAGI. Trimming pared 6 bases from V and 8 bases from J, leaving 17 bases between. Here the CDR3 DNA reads TGTGCCAGCAGCCTAACCGGAGGAAGGGATGAGCAGTTCTTC. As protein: CASSLTGGRDEQFF.

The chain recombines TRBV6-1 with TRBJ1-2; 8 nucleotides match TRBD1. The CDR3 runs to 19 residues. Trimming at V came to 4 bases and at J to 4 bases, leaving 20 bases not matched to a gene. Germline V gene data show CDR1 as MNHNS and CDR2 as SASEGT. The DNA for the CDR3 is TGTGCCAGCAGTGTAAGTGGGACAGGACGCACTGAACGCGGCTATGGCTACACCTTC. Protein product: CASSVSGTGRTERGYGYTF.

CDR3 bases: TGTGCCAGCAGTTTAACAGGGATCCAGCCCCAGCATTTT. It encodes CASSLTGIQPQHF. The rearrangement links TRBV28 to TRBJ1-5; D is possibly TRBD1 (6 bases). Germline loops: CDR1 MDHEN, CDR2 SYDVKM. This CDR3 contains 13 residues. V was trimmed by 2 bases and J by 7 bases, leaving 9 bases between them.

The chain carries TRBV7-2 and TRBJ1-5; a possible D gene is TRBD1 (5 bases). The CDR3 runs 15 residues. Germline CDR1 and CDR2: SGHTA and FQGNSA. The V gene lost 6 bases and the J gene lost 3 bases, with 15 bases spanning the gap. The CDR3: CASRITHGANQPQHF. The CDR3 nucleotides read TGTGCCAGCAGGATCACCCATGGGGCCAATCAGCCCCAGCATTTT.

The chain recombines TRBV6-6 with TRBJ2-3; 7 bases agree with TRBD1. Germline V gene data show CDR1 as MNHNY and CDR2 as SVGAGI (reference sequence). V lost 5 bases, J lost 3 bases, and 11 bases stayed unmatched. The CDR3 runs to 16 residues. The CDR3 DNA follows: TGTGCCAGCAGTCTTAAACAGGGGCCCTTGACAGATACGCAGTATTTT. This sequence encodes CASSLKQGPLTDTQYF.

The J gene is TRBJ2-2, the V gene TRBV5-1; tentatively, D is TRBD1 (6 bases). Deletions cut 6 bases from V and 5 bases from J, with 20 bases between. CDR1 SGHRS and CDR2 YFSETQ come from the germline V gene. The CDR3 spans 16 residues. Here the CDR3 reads CASTTPGTRGTGELFF. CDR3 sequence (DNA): TGCGCCAGCACCACCCCAGGGACACGGGGAACCGGGGAGCTGTTTTTT.

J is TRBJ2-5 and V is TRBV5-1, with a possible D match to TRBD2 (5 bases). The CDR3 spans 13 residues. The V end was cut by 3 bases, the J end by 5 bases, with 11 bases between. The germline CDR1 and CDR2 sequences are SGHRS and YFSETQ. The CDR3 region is CASSSGLGETQYF. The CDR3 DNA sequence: TGCGCCAGCAGCTCCGGACTGGGGGAGACCCAGTACTTC.

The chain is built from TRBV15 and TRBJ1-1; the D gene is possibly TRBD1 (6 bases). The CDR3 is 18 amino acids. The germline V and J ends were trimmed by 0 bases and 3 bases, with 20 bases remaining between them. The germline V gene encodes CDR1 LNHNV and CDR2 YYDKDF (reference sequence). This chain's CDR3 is CATSRDRDPTGSDTEAFF. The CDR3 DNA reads TGTGCCACCAGCAGAGATAGGGACCCAACAGGGTCCGACACTGAAGCTTTCTTT.

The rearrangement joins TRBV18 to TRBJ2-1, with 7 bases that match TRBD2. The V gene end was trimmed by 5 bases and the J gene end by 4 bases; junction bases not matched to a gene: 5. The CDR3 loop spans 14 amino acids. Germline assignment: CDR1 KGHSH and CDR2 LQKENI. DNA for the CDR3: TGTGCCAGCTCAAACCGGGACTATTACAATGAGCAGTTCTTC. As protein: CASSNRDYYNEQFF.

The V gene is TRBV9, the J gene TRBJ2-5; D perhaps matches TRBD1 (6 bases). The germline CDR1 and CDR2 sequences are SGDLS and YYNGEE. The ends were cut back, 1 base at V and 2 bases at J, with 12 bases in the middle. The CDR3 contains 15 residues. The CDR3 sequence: CASSVRWTEQETQYF. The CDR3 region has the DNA TGTGCCAGCAGCGTACGCTGGACAGAACAAGAGACCCAGTACTTC.

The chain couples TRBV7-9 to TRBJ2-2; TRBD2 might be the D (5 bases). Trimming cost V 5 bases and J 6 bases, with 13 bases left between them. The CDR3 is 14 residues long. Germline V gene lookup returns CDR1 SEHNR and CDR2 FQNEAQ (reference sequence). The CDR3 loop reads CASSSGLVPGELFF. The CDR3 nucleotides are TGTGCCAGCAGCAGTGGACTGGTCCCCGGGGAGCTGTTTTTT. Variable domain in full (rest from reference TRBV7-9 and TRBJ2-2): DTGVSQNPRHKITKRGQNVTFRCDPISEHNRLYWYRQTLGQGPEFLTYFQNEAQLEKSRLLSDRFSAERPKGSFSTLEIQRTEQGDSAMYLCASSSGLVPGELFFGEGSRLTVL.

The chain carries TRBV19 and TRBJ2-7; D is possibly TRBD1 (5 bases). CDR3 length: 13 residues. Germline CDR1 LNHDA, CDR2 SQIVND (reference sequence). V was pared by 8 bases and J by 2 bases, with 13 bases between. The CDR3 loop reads CASGSQGAYEQYF. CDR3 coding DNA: TGTGCCAGTGGCTCTCAGGGCGCCTACGAGCAGTACTTC.

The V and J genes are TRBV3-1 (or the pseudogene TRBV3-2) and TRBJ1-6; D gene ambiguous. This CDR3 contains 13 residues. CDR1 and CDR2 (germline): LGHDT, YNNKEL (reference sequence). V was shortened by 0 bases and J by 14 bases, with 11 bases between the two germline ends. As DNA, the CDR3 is TGTGCCAGCAGCCAAGAGCGGCGTCGGGCCCTCCACTTT. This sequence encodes CASSQERRRALHF.

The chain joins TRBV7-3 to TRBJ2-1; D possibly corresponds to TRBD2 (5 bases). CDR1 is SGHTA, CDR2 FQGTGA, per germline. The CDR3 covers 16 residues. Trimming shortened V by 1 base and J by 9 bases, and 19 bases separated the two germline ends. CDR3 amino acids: CASSLNPGPNGGEQFF. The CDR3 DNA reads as TGTGCCAGCAGCTTAAATCCAGGACCGAACGGAGGTGAGCAGTTCTTC.

In nucleotides, the CDR3 is TGTGCCAGTAGTAGGGGACAACTCCAAGAGACCCAGTACTTC. Translating it yields CASSRGQLQETQYF. The V gene is TRBV19, the J gene TRBJ2-5, with D possibly matching TRBD1 (6 bases). The CDR3 covers 14 residues. V gave up 4 bases and J gave up 1 base, with 10 bases separating them. Germline assignment: CDR1 LNHDA and CDR2 SQIVND (reference sequence).